One sample yielded the 32 T cell receptor beta chains listed below, sequenced in a study of patients and donors after allogeneic stem cell transplantation (TCRdb year 2020). The library was built by means of RT-PCR. TCRdb names NextSeq 550 as the instrument used. TCRdb took the public reads, trimmed them with fastp at Q25, ran MiXCR for clone calling and kept in-frame beta chains. One record per CDR3 amino acid sequence lists the most common genes and DNA. Across this sample there are about 200,000 distinct CDR3 sequences, with less than 45% seen only once. The biggest ten clones account for less than 40% of the sample. The sequenced sample was blood, either unsorted or a sorted T cell fraction (not recorded which). The receptor source for this set is a human donor who was either an allogeneic HSCT recipient or a stem cell or donor lymphocyte infusion donor (not recorded which). It is not recorded whose cells these are; they may come from a transplant donor.

In its sample, this clonotype was seen once. The chain uses TRBV27 and TRBJ2-1; D is ambiguous. Germline V gene lookup returns CDR1 MNHEY and CDR2 SMNVEV (reference sequence). The CDR3 has 14 amino acids. Trimming took 5 bases from V and 1 from J, leaving 9 bases between them. The DNA of the CDR3 is TGTGCCAGCAGTCCGAGATTGTCCTACAATGAGCAGTTCTTC. Amino acids: CASSPRLSYNEQFF.

A few counts support this clonotype. The rearrangement links TRBV6-5 to TRBJ1-2; D not certain. The germline V and J ends were trimmed by 5 bases and 6 bases, with 10 bases remaining between them. Germline assignment: CDR1 MNHEY and CDR2 SVGAGI. The CDR3 consists of 12 residues. CDR3 protein: CASSTGRNGYTF. CDR3 in DNA: TGTGCCAGCAGTACCGGACGGAATGGCTACACCTTC.

The chain recombines TRBV9 with TRBJ1-6, with D possibly matching TRBD1 (6 bases). In germline, CDR1 is SGDLS, CDR2 YYNGEE. V lost 0 bases to trimming and J lost 14 bases, with 15 bases between them. This CDR3 spans 14 amino acids. The CDR3 loop is CASSVVASQGTLHF. Written as DNA, the CDR3 is TGTGCCAGCAGCGTAGTTGCAAGCCAGGGGACCCTCCACTTT.

This chain uses TRBV6-5 with TRBJ1-2, with 7 nucleotides matching TRBD1. Germline V gene data show CDR1 as MNHEY and CDR2 as SVGAGI. V was clipped by 7 bases and J by 2 bases; unmatched bases: 7. The CDR3 length is 14 residues. In DNA form, the CDR3 reads TGTGCCAGCACCCAGGGGGGCCTCAACTATGGCTACACCTTC. Its protein is CASTQGGLNYGYTF.

The chain recombines TRBV7-6 with TRBJ1-1; D is possibly TRBD1 (5 bases). The CDR3 has 14 residues. The germline gives CDR1 SGHVS, CDR2 FNYEAQ. V lost 7 bases to trimming and J lost 1 base, with 13 bases between them. CDR3 bases: TGTGCCAGCAAGAAAGGGGCCACGAACACTGAAGCTTTCTTT. Translation gives CASKKGATNTEAFF.

V usage is TRBV5-1 and J usage is TRBJ1-5; TRBD1 is a possible D gene (5 bases). Trimming shortened V by 4 bases and J by 10 bases, and 18 bases separated the two germline ends. The CDR3 loop spans 14 amino acids. Germline-derived CDR1 and CDR2 are SGHRS and YFSETQ. Here the CDR3 DNA reads TGCGCCAGCAGCCAAGGGACTGAGGCTTCCCCCCAGCATTTT. It specifies CASSQGTEASPQHF.

The chain joins TRBV12-3 or TRBV12-4 to TRBJ2-7, with 9 positions matching TRBD2. This CDR3 is built from 19 residues. The trim removed 5 bases at V and 0 bases at J, leaving 17 bases unmatched. As DNA, the CDR3 is TGTGCCAGCAGTCCCCCCTTTAGGGCTAGCGGGACTGGCTCCTACGAGCAGTACTTC. Its translation is CASSPPFRASGTGSYEQYF.

This clonotype was seen a handful of times. The chain joins TRBV20-1 to TRBJ1-2; D is ambiguous. Looked up from germline, CDR1 is DFQATT and CDR2 is SNEGSKA (reference sequence). CDR3 length: 15 residues. Trimming took 0 bases from V and 14 from J, leaving 25 bases between them. The CDR3 protein is CSARDRERGRSQETF. The CDR3 DNA reads as TGCAGTGCTAGAGATAGAGAACGGGGTCGTTCTCAGGAAACCTTC.

This chain connects TRBV9 to TRBJ2-7, with TRBD1 identical over 10 bases. Germline-derived CDR1 and CDR2 are SGDLS and YYNGEE. CDR3 length equals 15 residues. V lost 2 bases and J lost 1; bases outside the gene matches: 3. The CDR3 sequence: CASSVGTGDSYEQYF. CDR3 DNA sequence: TGTGCCAGCAGCGTGGGGACAGGGGATTCCTACGAGCAGTACTTC.

The CDR3 region is CASTLTSTMDNEQFF. The CDR3 coding sequence is TGTGCCAGCACCCTGACTAGCACGATGGACAATGAGCAGTTCTTC. This chain joins TRBV7-9 and TRBJ2-1, with 7 nucleotides matching TRBD2. Losses at the gene ends were 7 bases for V and 5 bases for J; bases not matched to a gene: 11. The CDR3 has 15 residues. Germline CDR1 and CDR2: SEHNR and FQNEAQ (reference sequence).

The rearrangement joins TRBV11-2 to TRBJ2-1; D is undetermined. Germline CDR1 and CDR2: SGHAT and FQNNGV. The CDR3 runs 13 residues. V lost 0 bases to trimming and J lost 6 bases, with 6 bases between them. Here the CDR3 reads CASSLERVNEQFF. The CDR3 bases are TGTGCCAGCAGCTTAGAACGAGTCAATGAGCAGTTCTTC.

The chain combines TRBV11-2 with TRBJ2-5; the match to TRBD2 covers 8 bases. Germline V gene data show CDR1 as SGHAT and CDR2 as FQNNGV. The CDR3 contains 17 residues. V lost 3 bases and J lost 1; bases outside the gene matches: 10. CDR3 protein: CASSLGVGAGAQETQYF. The CDR3 DNA reads TGTGCCAGCAGCTTGGGAGTGGGAGCGGGGGCCCAAGAGACCCAGTACTTC.

The genes are TRBV29-1 and TRBJ2-7; D may match TRBD1 or TRBD2 (5 bases each). The V end lost 7 bases, the J end lost 6 bases, and 13 bases lay between the germline ends. In germline, CDR1 is SQVTM, CDR2 ANQGSEA. The CDR3 has 11 residues. CDR3 sequence (DNA): TGCAGCGCCCCCGATGGGACCGAGCAGTACTTC. This translates into CSAPDGTEQYF.

This clonotype occurred once. The junction does not match germline at one end; this may be a read error. The rearrangement uses TRBV28 and TRBJ2-7, with D maybe TRBD1 (6 bases). CDR3 length: 14 residues. Germline V gene sequence: CDR1 MDHEN, CDR2 SYDVKM. This CDR3 reads CASSGGQFSNEQYF. The CDR3 DNA reads as TGTGCCAGCAGTGGCGGACAGTTCTCCAACGAGCAGTACTTC.

The chain is built from TRBV9 and TRBJ2-3; 9 bases align to TRBD1. The CDR3 is 15 residues long. J gave up 0 bases and V 4 bases, and 3 bases lay outside the gene matches. Germline-derived CDR1 and CDR2 are SGDLS and YYNGEE. The CDR3 sequence is CASSLQGASTDTQYF. CDR3 coding DNA: TGTGCCAGCAGCCTACAGGGGGCCAGCACAGATACGCAGTATTTT. The full variable domain, its missing parts supplied by reference TRBV9 and TRBJ2-3, is DSGVTQTPKHLITATGQRVTLRCSPRSGDLSVYWYQQSLDQGLQFLIQYYNGEERAKGNILERFSAQQFPDLHSELNLSSLELGDSALYFCASSLQGASTDTQYFGPGTRLTVL.

The chain uses TRBV27 and TRBJ2-7; D gene ambiguous. CDR3 length equals 15 residues. Trimming shortened V by 6 bases and J by 5 bases, and 20 bases separated the two germline ends. The germline V gene has CDR1 MNHEY and CDR2 SMNVEV (reference sequence). The CDR3 bases are TGTGCCAGCAGGTCCCCTGACAAAGGCAGTAACGAGCAGTACTTC. Translating gives CASRSPDKGSNEQYF.

This rearrangement joins TRBV4-3 to TRBJ2-2, with a tentative D call TRBD1 (5 bases). This CDR3 is built from 16 residues. Germline values: CDR1 LGHNA, CDR2 YSLEER. V gave up 0 bases and J gave up 4 bases, with 12 bases separating them. The CDR3 bases are TGCGCCAGCAGCCAAGATCCGGCAGGGATCACCGGGGAGCTGTTTTTT. This translates into CASSQDPAGITGELFF.

In DNA, the CDR3 is TGTGCCAGCAGCCAGGGGACCCAAGAGACCCAGTACTTC. This encodes CASSQGTQETQYF. The chain recombines TRBV12-3 or TRBV12-4 with TRBJ2-5, with a possible D match to TRBD1 (6 bases). With 6 bases removed from V and 1 base from J, the gap between germline ends came to 9 bases. The CDR3 contains 13 residues.

This chain connects TRBV5-1 to TRBJ2-1, with 11 bases matching TRBD2. CDR1 and CDR2 from the germline V gene are SGHRS and YFSETQ. This CDR3 is 16 amino acids long. J lost 8 bases, V lost 4 bases, and 11 bases had no gene match. The CDR3 region is CASSLGLAGSADEQFF. The CDR3 DNA sequence: TGCGCCAGCAGCCTCGGACTAGCGGGTTCCGCCGATGAGCAGTTCTTC.

The chain is built from TRBV6-2 or TRBV6-3 and TRBJ1-1; 9 positions match TRBD1. V trimming: 2 bases; J trimming: 0 bases; junction bases outside the gene matches: 10. The CDR3 spans 18 residues. The germline V gene has CDR1 MNHEY and CDR2 SVGEGT. CDR3 sequence (DNA): TGTGCCAGCAGTTACCCTCCCGGGACAGGGACCTTGAACACTGAAGCTTTCTTT. Residues: CASSYPPGTGTLNTEAFF.

The rearrangement links TRBV7-9 to TRBJ1-1, with unresolved D. Trimming cost V 3 bases and J 1 base, with 18 bases left between them. CDR1 SEHNR and CDR2 FQNEAQ come from the germline V gene (reference sequence). This CDR3 region has 17 residues. CDR3 coding DNA: TGTGCCAGCAGCTTGGAATCCGGGCGCTCGGGGAACACTGAAGCTTTCTTT. Translated: CASSLESGRSGNTEAFF. The complete variable domain, with remaining parts taken from reference TRBV7-9 and TRBJ1-1, reads DTGVSQNPRHKITKRGQNVTFRCDPISEHNRLYWYRQTLGQGPEFLTYFQNEAQLEKSRLLSDRFSAERPKGSFSTLEIQRTEQGDSAMYLCASSLESGRSGNTEAFFGQGTRLTVV.

This clonotype has a handful of counts. The V and J genes are TRBV7-9 and TRBJ2-2; TRBD2 is a possible D gene (5 bases). The V and J ends lost 0 bases and 11 bases respectively, with 13 bases between them. Looked up from germline, CDR1 is SEHNR and CDR2 is FQNEAQ (reference sequence). The CDR3 runs 14 residues. CDR3: CASSLAEDSDELFF. CDR3 bases: TGTGCCAGCAGCTTAGCGGAGGACTCTGACGAGCTGTTTTTT.

This clonotype appeared a few times. This chain uses TRBV12-3 or TRBV12-4 with TRBJ1-2; 8 bases fit TRBD1. The ends lost 10 bases at V and 2 bases at J; junction bases unmatched: 9. The CDR3 contains 14 residues. The CDR3 DNA sequence: TGTGCCATCCGGGCGGACAGGGCGAACTATGGCTACACCTTC. It translates to CAIRADRANYGYTF.

Ten or more counts support this clonotype. The V and J genes are TRBV18 and TRBJ1-1; possible D gene TRBD1, 6 bases. The CDR3 spans 15 residues. Trimming took off 3 bases at V and 1 base at J, with 12 bases between the two ends. In germline, CDR1 is KGHSH, CDR2 LQKENI. This CDR3 is CASSPLDSGNTEAFF. DNA of the CDR3: TGTGCCAGCTCACCCCTGGACAGTGGGAACACTGAAGCTTTCTTT.

CDR3 DNA sequence: TGCAGCGTTGAAGGGACAGGGGAGGACACTGAAGCTTTCTTT. Translating it yields CSVEGTGEDTEAFF. The chain links TRBV29-1 to TRBJ1-1; 9 positions agree with TRBD1. Losses at the gene ends were 1 base for V and 3 bases for J; bases not matched to a gene: 3. Looked up from germline, CDR1 is SQVTM and CDR2 is ANQGSEA. The CDR3 extends over 14 amino acids.

The gene calls are TRBV12-3 or TRBV12-4 and TRBJ2-2; D is possibly TRBD2 (6 bases). Trimming shortened V by 3 bases and J by 9 bases, and 8 bases separated the two germline ends. CDR3 length: 12 amino acids. The CDR3 loop is CASSLAGRELFF. DNA for the CDR3: TGTGCCAGCAGTTTGGCGGGGCGGGAGCTGTTTTTT.

This clonotype was seen a few times. The chain has TRBV4-3 and TRBJ1-1, with a tentative D call TRBD1 (5 bases). CDR1 is LGHNA and CDR2 is YSLEER in the germline V gene. CDR3 length: 13 residues. The V end was cut by 0 bases, the J end by 7 bases, with 9 bases between. The CDR3 DNA reads as TGCGCCAGCAGCCAAGATTGGGACCGTGAAGCTTTCTTT. Translated, it gives CASSQDWDREAFF.

This clonotype has a handful of counts. The chain couples TRBV20-1 to TRBJ2-3; 8 nucleotides line up with TRBD2. Germline CDR1 DFQATT, CDR2 SNEGSKA (reference sequence). The CDR3 extends over 17 amino acids. The J segment lost 3 bases and the V segment lost 4 bases, leaving 15 bases of the junction unmatched. CDR3 protein: CSAIASTPGLETDTQYF. The CDR3 DNA reads as TGCAGTGCTATAGCATCGACGCCGGGACTAGAAACAGATACGCAGTATTTT.

This clonotype was counted a few times. The chain joins TRBV3-1 to TRBJ1-1; D might be TRBD1 (5 bases). This CDR3 is 13 amino acids long. Trimming removed 7 bases from V and 2 bases from J, with 11 bases in between. Germline V gives CDR1 LGHDT, CDR2 YNNKEL (reference sequence). The chain's CDR3 is CASTGGGNTEAFF. The CDR3 coding sequence is TGTGCCAGCACCGGCGGGGGAAACACTGAAGCTTTCTTT. The whole variable domain, filled in from reference TRBV3-1 and TRBJ1-1, reads DTAVSQTPKYLVTQMGNDKSIKCEQNLGHDTMYWYKQDSKKFLKIMFSYNNKELIINETVPNRFSPKSPDKAHLNLHINSLELGDSAVYFCASTGGGNTEAFFGQGTRLTVV.

The chain combines TRBV7-8 with TRBJ2-1; no clear D. The CDR3 length is 14 residues. V shed 3 bases and J shed 1 base, with 7 bases lying between them. Germline-derived CDR1 and CDR2 are SGHVS and FQNEAQ. CDR3 nucleotide sequence: TGTGCCAGCAGCTTGACTCTTTCCTACAATGAGCAGTTCTTC. This codes for CASSLTLSYNEQFF.

The CDR3 DNA reads as TGTGCCAGCAGTTCTCAGGGGGCCCTAAGCAATCAGCCCCAGCATTTT. Its protein product is CASSSQGALSNQPQHF. The rearrangement uses TRBV6-5 and TRBJ1-5; 8 bases match TRBD1. The CDR3 extends over 16 amino acids. Unmatched junction bases numbered 6, after V lost 4 bases and J lost 1 base. The germline CDR1 and CDR2 sequences are MNHEY and SVGAGI.

The rearrangement links TRBV30 to TRBJ1-1; no definite D call. The V end was cut by 3 bases, the J end by 8 bases, with 10 bases between. The CDR3 sequence is 11 residues long. The germline V gene has CDR1 GTSNPN and CDR2 SVGIG (reference sequence). The CDR3 nucleotides read TGTGCCTGGAGCCCGAATTACGAAGCTTTCTTT. Amino acid sequence: CAWSPNYEAFF.